Presented here are 23 T cell receptor beta chains from one specimen sequenced in a study of blood T cell repertoires in COVID-19. Repertoires were generated with immunoSEQ multiplex PCR, while TCRdb's copy carries only in-frame clones and drops some. The sample lists about 87,000 clones, about 87% seen once, with approximately 7.4% in the top ten. Sequencing input: peripheral blood. These receptor sequences come from a human donor with acute or convalescent COVID-19. The donor label of this sample is uncertain.

This clone has just a few counts. The chain combines TRBV6-5 with TRBJ1-2; 7 nucleotides agree with TRBD1. V gave up 5 bases and J gave up 8 bases; unmatched junction bases: 8. The CDR3 has 13 residues. Germline loops: CDR1 MNHEY, CDR2 SVGAGI. Here the CDR3 reads CASSKRQGSGYTF. The CDR3 DNA reads TGTGCCAGCAGTAAACGACAGGGAAGCGGCTACACCTTC.

This clone has a single count. The chain employs TRBV10-3 and TRBJ2-1; possible D gene TRBD2, 5 bases. The CDR3 runs to 15 residues. Germline V lookup: CDR1 ENHRY, CDR2 SYGVKD. The V end was cut by 3 bases, the J end by 5 bases, with 14 bases between. CDR3 loop: CAISEALDSNNEQFF. The DNA of the CDR3 is TGTGCCATCAGTGAAGCCTTGGACTCAAACAATGAGCAGTTCTTC.

The CDR3 region is CASRIQGNSYEQYF. In DNA, the CDR3 is TGCGCCAGCAGGATACAGGGGAACTCCTACGAGCAGTACTTC. The V and J genes are TRBV5-1 and TRBJ2-7; TRBD1 agrees at 7 bases. This CDR3 is built from 14 residues. Germline CDR1 is SGHRS and CDR2 is YFSETQ. V was clipped by 5 bases and J by 0 bases; unmatched bases: 5. Full variable domain (rest looked up from reference TRBV5-1 and TRBJ2-7): KAGVTQTPRYLIKTRGQQVTLSCSPISGHRSVSWYQQTPGQGLQFLFEYFSETQRNKGNFPGRFSGRQFSNSRSEMNVSTLELGDSALYLCASRIQGNSYEQYFGPGTRLTVT.

The chain is built from TRBV21-1 and TRBJ1-5. TRBV21-1 is a pseudogene. The CDR3 is 16 amino acids. CDR3 nucleotide sequence: TGTGCCAGCAGCAAAGCGCGGCAGTTTAGCAATCAGCCCCAGCATTTT. Protein: CASSKARQFSNQPQHF.

The J gene is TRBJ2-7, the V gene TRBV5-1; D gene unclear. Germline V CDR1 and CDR2: SGHRS, YFSETQ. The CDR3 loop spans 13 amino acids. V lost 1 base, J lost 3 bases, and 8 bases lay in between. The CDR3 is CASSLFADYEQYF. The CDR3 coding sequence is TGCGCCAGCAGCTTGTTCGCAGACTACGAGCAGTACTTC.

The rearrangement joins TRBV4-2 to TRBJ2-7, with 7 bases matching TRBD2. Germline V gene data show CDR1 as LGHNA and CDR2 as YNFKEQ. CDR3 length: 16 residues. The trim removed 0 bases at V and 2 bases at J, leaving 7 bases unmatched. CDR3 DNA: TGTGCCAGCAGCCAAGATAGGGGCGGGGGTGCCTACGAGCAGTACTTC. Protein sequence: CASSQDRGGGAYEQYF.

The CDR3, as DNA: TGTGCCAGCTCACCAGCTGCGGCCAAAAACATTCAGTACTTC. Translated: CASSPAAAKNIQYF. This chain links TRBV18 with TRBJ2-4; D unclear. Germline values: CDR1 KGHSH, CDR2 LQKENI. V lost 2 bases and J lost 1, with 6 bases in between. The CDR3 sequence is 14 residues long.

This chain uses TRBV7-2 with TRBJ1-2, with 8 bases aligning to TRBD1. Trimming took 5 bases from V and 7 from J; bases not matched to a gene: 6. The CDR3 runs to 13 residues. Per germline, CDR1 SGHTA and CDR2 FQGNSA. The CDR3 coding sequence is TGTGCCAGCAGCCCAGGACAGGGCTCTGGCTACACCTTC. Amino acids: CASSPGQGSGYTF.

V and J are TRBV7-2 and TRBJ2-7; perhaps TRBD2 as D (6 bases). V was cut by 7 bases and J by 2 bases, with 15 bases left in between. The V gene's germline CDR1 is SGHTA and CDR2 FQGNSA. The CDR3 is 14 residues long. The CDR3 here is CASKPGTVTYEQYF. The CDR3 DNA follows: TGTGCCAGCAAACCCGGGACTGTGACCTACGAGCAGTACTTC. Based on the CDR3 plus reference TRBV7-2 and TRBJ2-7, the full variable domain is GAGVSQSPSNKVTEKGKDVELRCDPISGHTALYWYRQSLGQGLEFLIYFQGNSAPDKSGLPSDRFSAERTGGSVSTLTIQRTQQEDSAVYLCASKPGTVTYEQYFGPGTRLTVT.

This clone showed up just a few times. The V call is TRBV3-1 (or the pseudogene TRBV3-2), the J call TRBJ2-2; TRBD1 agrees at 10 bases. This CDR3 is built from 18 residues. J gave up 9 bases and V 0 bases, and 13 bases lay outside the gene matches. CDR1 and CDR2 (germline): LGHDT, YNNKEL (reference sequence). The DNA of the CDR3 is TGTGCCAGCAGCCAAGAAACCCCGCGGGACAGGGGTTACAGGGAGCTGTTTTTT. Residues: CASSQETPRDRGYRELFF.

This chain uses TRBV4-3 with TRBJ1-6; D not resolved. The CDR3 has 14 amino acids. Germline CDR1 reads LGHNA; CDR2 reads YSLEER. The V gene lost 2 bases and the J gene lost 6 bases, with 8 bases spanning the gap. The CDR3 here is CASSQLGSNSPLHF. CDR3 sequence (DNA): TGCGCCAGCAGCCAACTTGGTAGTAATTCACCCCTCCACTTT.

The genes are TRBV7-9 and TRBJ2-7; a possible D gene is TRBD2 (5 bases). From germline, CDR1 is SEHNR and CDR2 FQNEAQ (reference sequence). Trimming removed 4 bases from V and 4 bases from J, with 14 bases in between. The CDR3 is 14 residues long. The CDR3 sequence: CASSSLGGSYEQYF. CDR3 DNA sequence: TGTGCCAGCAGCTCCCTGGGCGGGTCGTACGAGCAGTACTTC.

The V call is TRBV3-1 (or the pseudogene TRBV3-2), the J call TRBJ1-2; 11 bases are shared with TRBD1. Germline values: CDR1 LGHDT, CDR2 YNNKEL (reference sequence). Trimming cost V 8 bases and J 4 bases; bases outside gene matches: 9. This CDR3 is built from 15 residues. This chain's CDR3 is CASGVRDRGTYGYTF. The CDR3, as DNA: TGTGCCAGCGGAGTACGGGACAGGGGGACCTATGGCTACACCTTC.

Details on this clone: The germline gene is not matched at one end of the junction; a read error may be the cause. The chain uses TRBV11-3 and TRBJ2-2, with D possibly being TRBD2 (5 bases). Per germline, CDR1 SGHNT and CDR2 YENEEA. This CDR3 contains 14 residues. Here the CDR3 reads CASSSHEDPGELFF. The CDR3, as DNA: TGTGCCAGCAGCTCCCATGAGGACCCCGGGGAACTGTTTTTT.

Written as DNA, the CDR3 is TGTGCCAGCACCCACAGGGGGGTGGGGGAAGGCTACACCTTC. Amino acid sequence: CASTHRGVGEGYTF. V gene TRBV7-3 combines with J gene TRBJ1-2; 8 bases fit TRBD1. The CDR3 contains 14 residues. Germline-derived CDR1 and CDR2 are SGHTA and FQGTGA. J gave up 8 bases and V 7 bases, and 12 bases lay outside the gene matches.

V and J are TRBV19 and TRBJ2-1, with 9 bases lining up with TRBD1. The V and J ends lost 5 bases and 4 bases, in that order; junction bases with no gene match: 3. This CDR3 is 14 amino acids long. The germline V gene has CDR1 LNHDA and CDR2 SQIVND (reference sequence). This CDR3 is CASSGDRVYNEQFF. For the CDR3, the DNA is TGTGCCAGTAGTGGGGACAGGGTTTACAATGAGCAGTTCTTC.

Comment on this clone: Different DNA sequences within this sample yield the same CDR3. The CDR3 reads CASSPGSQETQYF. For the CDR3, the DNA is TGTGCCAGCTCACCAGGCAGCCAAGAGACCCAGTACTTC. This chain links TRBV18 with TRBJ2-5; D unresolved. The CDR3 has 13 residues. The germline CDR1 and CDR2 sequences are KGHSH and LQKENI. Trimming pared 2 bases from V and 1 base from J, leaving 5 bases between.

The rearrangement links TRBV4-3 to TRBJ1-5; 9 bases match TRBD1. The V and J ends lost 1 base and 7 bases, in that order; junction bases with no gene match: 2. This CDR3 comprises 14 residues. Germline V gene lookup returns CDR1 LGHNA and CDR2 YSLEER. The CDR3 spells CASSQGTGEQPQHF. CDR3 in DNA: TGCGCCAGCAGCCAAGGGACAGGGGAGCAGCCCCAGCATTTT.

The CDR3 reads CSVAQGAGNEQFF. DNA of the CDR3: TGCAGCGTTGCTCAGGGGGCGGGAAATGAGCAGTTCTTC. The chain combines TRBV29-1 with TRBJ2-1, with TRBD1 matching 8 bases. Trimming removed 4 bases from V and 7 bases from J; junction bases left unmatched: 6. The CDR3 runs to 13 residues. Germline V gene lookup returns CDR1 SQVTM and CDR2 ANQGSEA.

The J gene is TRBJ1-2, the V gene TRBV19, with D possibly TRBD1 on 6 matching bases. Trimming stripped 3 bases from V and 2 bases from J, with 13 bases between. Germline V gene data show CDR1 as LNHDA and CDR2 as SQIVND (reference sequence). The CDR3 spans 15 residues. The CDR3 DNA reads TGTGCCAGTAGTATCTGGGACACCTTGAACTATGGCTACACCTTC. Encoded protein: CASSIWDTLNYGYTF.

The J gene is TRBJ1-3, the V gene TRBV5-1; D perhaps matches TRBD1 (6 bases). The CDR3 runs to 17 residues. Germline-derived CDR1 and CDR2 are SGHRS and YFSETQ. Between the trimmed V and J ends, which lost 0 bases and 0 bases, there was a span of 13 bases. DNA for the CDR3: TGCGCCAGCAGCTTGGCCAACAGGGCAAACTCTGGAAACACCATATATTTT. As protein: CASSLANRANSGNTIYF.

The chain combines TRBV7-8 with TRBJ1-2; maybe TRBD1 (6 bases). V lost 3 bases to trimming and J lost 0 bases, with 8 bases between them. This CDR3 has 14 amino acids. Germline V gene lookup returns CDR1 SGHVS and CDR2 FQNEAQ. The CDR3 is CASSLDRPNYGYTF. The DNA for the CDR3 is TGTGCCAGCAGCTTGGACAGACCTAACTATGGCTACACCTTC.

The chain links TRBV28 to TRBJ1-6; no reliable D call. Germline assignment: CDR1 MDHEN and CDR2 SYDVKM. This CDR3 has 16 amino acids. V was trimmed by 5 bases and J by 2 bases, leaving 13 bases between them. CDR3 bases: TGTGCCAGCAGTCCCGGTGCGGGGACCTATAATTCACCCCTCCACTTT. Its translation is CASSPGAGTYNSPLHF.